The text below deals with one T cell receptor (beta chain). Its antigen is not identified. PCR primers comprised 60 Vbeta and 13 Jbeta primers. Clones were sequenced by immunoSEQ multiplex PCR, and TCRdb holds only the in-frame ones, with some missing. This sample has 150,000 to 200,000 clones, with about 79% found just once. The record originates from a study of cytomegalovirus exposure and HLA in healthy donors. For the study at large: Around 180 million T cells yielded some 120 million unique TCR beta sequences in earlier analysis.

Overall study results and limits: Presence/absence analyses took donor sequencing depth as roughly uniform.

The sequence was obtained from a girl under 10 years old in good health and CMV-seropositive. Material for sequencing was PBMCs.

This CDR3 reads CASSSIRDTINEQFF. CDR3 in DNA: TGTGCCAGCAGTTCCATTAGGGACACGATCAATGAGCAGTTCTTC. V and J are TRBV6-6 and TRBJ2-1, with D possibly matching TRBD1 (6 bases). V lost 4 bases to trimming and J lost 6 bases, with 16 bases between them. The CDR3 runs 15 residues. CDR1 and CDR2 from the germline V gene are MNHNY and SVGAGI (reference sequence).